These T cell receptor beta chains were read from a single sample in a study of blood T cells in healthy people across ages. TCRdb re-called the 5' RACE reads with MiXCR, one entry per CDR3 protein. Seen here are roughly 1,500,000 distinct CDR3 sequences, approximately 40% observed once, and the top ten hold 7% to 9.5%. What was sequenced was blood. The receptor set was obtained from a woman in her late teens or twenties in good health. Both conserved end residues are part of each CDR3.

v_call cdr3_length cdr3_aa
TRBV20-1 11 CSARDRPEAFF
TRBV12-3/TRBV12-4 16 CASSLQLAGLQETQYF
TRBV11-1 14 CASSFQGMKETQYF
TRBV10-3 18 CAISGIERARQDEYGYTF
TRBV4-1 16 CASSLGQVAFGTEAFF
TRBV7-2 13 CASGASIDYEQYF
TRBV4-1 15 CASSQVGQANNEQFF
TRBV6-8 17 CASRSGKARDRTDTQYF
TRBV20-1 13 CSARVGSISEQYF
TRBV20-1 12 CSAKKGVETQYF
TRBV4-2 15 CASSQERITNEKLFF
TRBV4-1 15 CASSRPASGSYEQYF
TRBV20-1 12 CSARGGDPGYTF
TRBV5-1 13 CASSLDRVMGYTF
TRBV5-1 15 CASSVGTPGTDTQYF
TRBV29-1 15 CSVGGPAGVSDTQYF
TRBV13 14 CASSLRLRQETQYF
TRBV2 13 CASKGDDPYEQYF
TRBV12-3/TRBV12-4 17 CASSFGTGGSLQYGYTF
TRBV10-3 15 CAISESGLPNQPQHF
TRBV14 14 CASSHGGTTDTQYF
TRBV20-1 18 CSARVIREGLISTDTQYF
TRBV9 17 CASSPGLAGRSSYEQYF
TRBV2 14 CASSAAGGLHEQFF
TRBV3-1 16 CASSQSGTGGNSPLHF
TRBV4-1 16 CASSSHAKPSYNEQFF
TRBV9 17 CASSGPERSSYNSPLHF
TRBV28 14 CASSVDMLNTEAFF
TRBV11-1 16 CASSLTSSSGANVLTF
TRBV9 15 CASSVGLAGFETQYF
TRBV28 14 CASRSRLSTGELFF
TRBV6-4 15 CASSETSGVNNEQFF
TRBV3-1 17 CASRRVSGTGNTGELFF
TRBV5-1 14 CASSSLGGNEKLFF
TRBV7-6 16 CASSLEGDGGGGEQFF
TRBV20-1 14 CSAQTGPSYNEQFF
TRBV7-2 15 CASSFMTEQVDTQYF
TRBV2 13 CASIASGENEQFF
TRBV10-3 12 CAISENEIEAFF
TRBV12-3/TRBV12-4 16 CASSARDRGFSTEAFF
TRBV12-3/TRBV12-4 17 CASSPRSVDLAKNIQYF
TRBV27 16 CASSLSGSSNTGELFF
TRBV11-2 15 CASSLTGSYSNEQFF
TRBV7-2 15 CASSSGIHGDTEAFF
TRBV20-1 14 CSAREQGGSYEQYF
TRBV25-1 12 CASSDRTFGYTF
TRBV2 12 CASTPGQETQYF
TRBV12-3/TRBV12-4 14 CASSLALGQDKITF
TRBV7-2 15 CASSLNPLAKNIQYF
TRBV7-8 18 CASSPGAGFEALLYEQYF
TRBV6-5 21 CASSYRFYRQGGNFPLAEQYF
TRBV27 16 CASTRIPRQGGYGYTF
TRBV10-3 14 CAISERGASNEQYF
TRBV5-1 15 CASSPRTVLNTEAFF
TRBV27 14 CASSLRVRSYEQYF